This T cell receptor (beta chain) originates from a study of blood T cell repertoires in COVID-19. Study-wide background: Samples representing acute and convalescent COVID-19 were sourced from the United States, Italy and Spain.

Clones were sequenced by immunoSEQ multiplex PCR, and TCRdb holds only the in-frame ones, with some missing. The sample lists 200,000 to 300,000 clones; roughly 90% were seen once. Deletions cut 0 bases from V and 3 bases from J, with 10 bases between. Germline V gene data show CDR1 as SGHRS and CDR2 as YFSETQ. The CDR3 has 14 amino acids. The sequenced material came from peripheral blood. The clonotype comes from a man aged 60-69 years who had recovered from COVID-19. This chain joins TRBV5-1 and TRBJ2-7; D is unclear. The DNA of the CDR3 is TGCGCCAGCAGCTTGGGTACGAAACTCTACGAGCAGTACTTC. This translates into CASSLGTKLYEQYF.